The 32 T cell receptor beta chains given below trace back to one sample, sequenced in a study of blood T cell repertoires in COVID-19. Sequencing was performed with immunoSEQ multiplex PCR; in TCRdb, only in-frame clones are kept and a portion is missing. The sample carries 350,000 to 550,000 clones, 70% to 90% recorded once. Material for sequencing was PBMCs or T cells enriched from blood (not recorded which). These receptors all come from a woman aged 18-35 years with acute COVID-19.

This CDR3 reads CASSGRSSTDTYNEQFF. CDR3 in DNA: TGTGCCAGCAGCGGCCGGTCGAGCACAGACACCTACAATGAGCAGTTCTTC. The chain uses TRBV7-2 and TRBJ2-1, with D unclear. From germline, CDR1 is SGHTA and CDR2 FQGNSA. Trimming took off 5 bases at V and 2 bases at J, with 19 bases between the two ends. This CDR3 region has 17 residues.

The chain is built from TRBV11-3 and TRBJ2-5; D may be TRBD2 (6 bases). The ends were cut back, 3 bases at V and 1 base at J, with 12 bases in the middle. The germline V gene encodes CDR1 SGHNT and CDR2 YENEEA. The CDR3 has 15 residues. CDR3 bases: TGTGCCAGCAGCTTCGGGGGAAATAGCCAAGAGACCCAGTACTTC. It yields the protein CASSFGGNSQETQYF.

The chain employs TRBV7-9 and TRBJ1-2; 8 positions agree with TRBD1. J was trimmed by 7 bases and V by 3 bases; bases with no gene match: 7. The CDR3 has 14 amino acids. CDR1 is SEHNR, CDR2 FQNEAQ, per germline (reference sequence). This chain's CDR3 is CASSFFDRGGGYTF. The CDR3 nucleotides are TGTGCCAGCAGCTTTTTCGACAGGGGTGGTGGCTACACCTTC.

The chain is built from TRBV7-2 and TRBJ1-2; D is possibly TRBD1 (5 bases). The length of the CDR3 is 13 residues. Germline V lookup: CDR1 SGHTA, CDR2 FQGNSA. Trimming removed 1 base from V and 3 bases from J, with 6 bases in between. DNA for the CDR3: TGTGCCAGCAGCTTAGGGGGCGACTATGGCTACACCTTC. Protein sequence: CASSLGGDYGYTF.

In its sample, this clone was seen once. The genes are TRBV28 and TRBJ2-7; no definite D call. The germline V gene encodes CDR1 MDHEN and CDR2 SYDVKM. CDR3 length equals 12 residues. Trimming took off 7 bases at V and 2 bases at J, with 9 bases between the two ends. As DNA, the CDR3 is TGTGCCAGCACCTCACACGCCTACGAGCAGTACTTC. It encodes CASTSHAYEQYF.

The V and J genes are TRBV2 and TRBJ2-7; D remains unclear. CDR3 length: 11 amino acids. Germline V gene lookup returns CDR1 SNHLY and CDR2 FYNNEI. The DNA of the CDR3 is TGTGTAACGTCTACTTCCTACGAGCAGTACTTC. It codes for CVTSTSYEQYF. The whole variable domain, filled in from reference TRBV2 and TRBJ2-7, reads EPEVTQTPSHQVTQMGQEVILRCVPISNHLYFYWYRQILGQKVEFLVSFYNNEISEKSEIFDDQFSVERPDGSNFTLKIRSTKLEDSAMYFCVTSTSYEQYFGPGTRLTVT.

The chain joins TRBV5-6 to TRBJ2-7; 9 bases are a match to TRBD2. Unmatched junction bases numbered 14, after V lost 0 bases and J lost 4 bases. Germline-derived CDR1 and CDR2 are SGHDT and YYEEEE. This CDR3 contains 18 residues. The CDR3 coding sequence is TGTGCCAGCAGCTTGGCCGGGAGTCTAGCGGGGACCTTATACGAGCAGTACTTC. It translates to CASSLAGSLAGTLYEQYF.

This clone was found once. The rearrangement links TRBV4-3 to TRBJ1-5; D may be TRBD1 (5 bases). The CDR3 covers 15 residues. CDR1 and CDR2 from the germline V gene are LGHNA and YSLEER. Trimming removed 0 bases at V and 4 bases at J, with 10 bases between. The CDR3 DNA is TGCGCCAGCAGCCAAGAAAGCAGGGTAAATCAGCCCCAGCATTTT. Residues: CASSQESRVNQPQHF.

The V and J genes are TRBV6-1 and TRBJ1-1; maybe TRBD1 (6 bases). CDR3 length: 13 amino acids. CDR1 is MNHNS and CDR2 is SASEGT in the germline V gene. The germline V and J ends were trimmed by 2 bases and 7 bases, with 11 bases remaining between them. The CDR3 sequence: CASSETLDSEAFF. CDR3 DNA sequence: TGTGCCAGCAGTGAAACCTTGGACAGTGAAGCTTTCTTT.

The rearrangement joins TRBV29-1 to TRBJ1-1; 8 bases are a match to TRBD1. Trimming cost V 7 bases and J 5 bases; bases outside gene matches: 9. There are 13 residues in the CDR3. Germline lookup yields CDR1 SQVTM and CDR2 ANQGSEA. DNA of the CDR3: TGCAGCGGATCCCAGGGGGCTGGGACTGAAGCTTTCTTT. This sequence encodes CSGSQGAGTEAFF.

In this sample, this clone turned up a few times. The chain has TRBV6-6 and TRBJ1-6, with 8 positions matching TRBD1. The V gene's germline CDR1 is MNHNY and CDR2 SVGAGI (reference sequence). The J segment lost 6 bases and the V segment lost 4 bases, leaving 5 bases of the junction unmatched. The CDR3 sequence is 15 residues long. The CDR3 reads CASSSEGQANSPLHF. Here the CDR3 DNA reads TGTGCCAGCAGTTCCGAGGGACAGGCTAATTCACCCCTCCACTTT.

V and J are TRBV19 and TRBJ1-2, with 8 bases lining up with TRBD1. This CDR3 region has 16 residues. The V gene's germline CDR1 is LNHDA and CDR2 SQIVND (reference sequence). After removal of 4 bases from V and 0 bases from J, the junction contained 7 bases not matched to a gene. The CDR3: CASSKEPGQANYGYTF. The CDR3 DNA is TGTGCCAGTAGTAAGGAACCGGGACAGGCTAACTATGGCTACACCTTC.

The J gene is TRBJ2-5, the V gene TRBV27, with 7 bases lining up with TRBD2. The CDR3 runs 15 residues. Germline V gene sequence: CDR1 MNHEY, CDR2 SMNVEV (reference sequence). V trimming: 3 bases; J trimming: 2 bases; junction bases outside the gene matches: 6. In nucleotides, the CDR3 is TGTGCCAGCAGTTTCGGAGGGAGGGGTCAAGAGACCCAGTACTTC. Encoded protein: CASSFGGRGQETQYF.

This sequence joins TRBV9 and TRBJ2-1, with 9 bases that match TRBD2. Germline V gives CDR1 SGDLS, CDR2 YYNGEE. The CDR3 extends over 19 amino acids. The V gene end was trimmed by 0 bases and the J gene end by 8 bases; junction bases not matched to a gene: 18. In nucleotides, the CDR3 is TGTGCCAGCAGCGTAGCGCCAGGTGACAGGCTAGCGGGGAGCGATGAGCAGTTCTTC. Residues: CASSVAPGDRLAGSDEQFF.

V is TRBV7-2 and J is TRBJ1-1; TRBD1 matches 7 bases. This CDR3 has 14 amino acids. From germline, CDR1 is SGHTA and CDR2 FQGNSA. The junction had 8 bases not matched to a gene; V was cut back by 5 bases and J by 5 bases. The CDR3 bases are TGTGCCAGCAGCCCTCGACAGGGTCCGACTGAAGCTTTCTTT. This sequence encodes CASSPRQGPTEAFF.

The V call is TRBV12-3 or TRBV12-4, the J call TRBJ1-1, with D uncertain. The CDR3 consists of 13 residues. With 0 bases removed from V and 6 bases from J, the gap between germline ends came to 8 bases. CDR3: CASSLALMAEAFF. Written as DNA, the CDR3 is TGTGCCAGCAGTTTAGCGCTAATGGCTGAAGCTTTCTTT.

This clone was recorded a few times. J is TRBJ1-3 and V is TRBV18; 8 bases map to TRBD1. CDR1 is KGHSH and CDR2 is LQKENI in the germline V gene. V shed 0 bases and J 7 bases; nucleotides not matched to a gene: 5. This CDR3 spans 15 amino acids. The CDR3 sequence: CASSPPSRGLNTIYF. The CDR3 DNA reads as TGTGCCAGCTCACCACCGTCCAGGGGGCTGAACACCATATATTTT.

The rearrangement uses TRBV19 and TRBJ2-7; a weak D match, TRBD2 (5 bases). V was pared by 2 bases and J by 4 bases, with 15 bases between. The CDR3 runs 15 residues. CDR1 and CDR2 from the germline V gene are LNHDA and SQIVND (reference sequence). CDR3 DNA sequence: TGTGCCAGTAGTATATCGGGAATCGAAGGTTACGAGCAGTACTTC. It yields the protein CASSISGIEGYEQYF.

V usage is TRBV7-8 and J usage is TRBJ1-5; TRBD1 might be the D (5 bases). CDR1 and CDR2 (germline): SGHVS, FQNEAQ. The germline V and J ends were trimmed by 6 bases and 6 bases, with 21 bases remaining between them. The CDR3 is 16 amino acids. The CDR3 sequence: CASRVGGRVGFQPQHF. The DNA of the CDR3 is TGTGCCAGCAGAGTGGGTGGCAGGGTGGGCTTTCAGCCCCAGCATTTT. Drawing the rest from reference TRBV7-8 and TRBJ1-5, the complete variable domain is GAGVSQSPRYKVAKRGQDVALRCDPISGHVSLFWYQQALGQGPEFLTYFQNEAQLDKSGLPSDRFFAERPEGSVSTLKIQRTQQEDSAVYLCASRVGGRVGFQPQHFGDGTRLSIL.

The genes are TRBV5-1 and TRBJ1-4; the D is unclear. The ends were cut back, 4 bases at V and 6 bases at J, with 16 bases in the middle. There are 15 residues in the CDR3. Per the germline V gene, CDR1 is SGHRS and CDR2 is YFSETQ. As DNA, the CDR3 is TGCGCCAGCAGCCCGTCGGGAGCGCCTGATGAAAAACTGTTTTTT. Translation: CASSPSGAPDEKLFF.

The chain couples TRBV27 to TRBJ2-2; 9 bases agree with TRBD1. V lost 6 bases to trimming and J lost 7 bases; unmatched junction nucleotides: 3. Germline CDR1 reads MNHEY; CDR2 reads SMNVEV (reference sequence). The CDR3 has 13 amino acids. CDR3 amino acids: CASRRQGDGELFF. DNA of the CDR3: TGTGCCAGCAGAAGACAGGGGGACGGGGAGCTGTTTTTT.

This sequence joins TRBV7-9 and TRBJ1-2, with TRBD1 identical over 7 bases. Germline CDR1 reads SEHNR; CDR2 reads FQNEAQ (reference sequence). V gave up 2 bases and J gave up 8 bases; unmatched junction bases: 17. This CDR3 comprises 17 residues. Here the CDR3 DNA reads TGTGCCAGCAGCTTACACTTAGGACAGGAGAAATCAAACGGCTACACCTTC. Its protein product is CASSLHLGQEKSNGYTF.

J is TRBJ1-1 and V is TRBV19; tentative D call: TRBD1 (6 bases). Germline V gene data show CDR1 as LNHDA and CDR2 as SQIVND (reference sequence). CDR3 size: 13 residues. The V and J ends lost 4 bases and 1 base respectively, with 7 bases between them. The CDR3 region has the DNA TGTGCCAGTAGTAGCAGGGGGAACACTGAAGCTTTCTTT. It codes for CASSSRGNTEAFF.

Only one count was recorded for this clone. The chain recombines TRBV11-2 with TRBJ2-7; D is unclear. Germline V lookup: CDR1 SGHAT, CDR2 FQNNGV. Trimming removed 7 bases from V and 0 bases from J, with 10 bases in between. There are 13 residues in the CDR3. CDR3 loop: CASKPADSYEQYF. For the CDR3, the DNA is TGTGCCAGCAAACCGGCGGACTCCTACGAGCAGTACTTC. Full variable domain (outside the CDR3, taken from reference TRBV11-2 and TRBJ2-7): EAGVAQSPRYKIIEKRQSVAFWCNPISGHATLYWYQQILGQGPKLLIQFQNNGVVDDSQLPKDRFSAERLKGVDSTLKIQPAKLEDSAVYLCASKPADSYEQYFGPGTRLTVT.

V gene TRBV28 combines with J gene TRBJ1-1, with a possible D match to TRBD1 (5 bases). From germline, CDR1 is MDHEN and CDR2 SYDVKM. Trimming removed 3 bases at V and 5 bases at J, with 13 bases between. CDR3 size: 14 residues. The CDR3 sequence: CASSFGGVGTEAFF. The CDR3, as DNA: TGTGCCAGCAGTTTTGGAGGGGTTGGGACTGAAGCTTTCTTT. Using reference TRBV28 and TRBJ1-1 for the parts outside the CDR3, the full variable domain is DVKVTQSSRYLVKRTGEKVFLECVQDMDHENMFWYRQDPGLGLRLIYFSYDVKMKEKGDIPEGYSVSREKKERFSLILESASTNQTSMYLCASSFGGVGTEAFFGQGTRLTVV.

This sequence joins TRBV9 and TRBJ2-1; the D gene is possibly TRBD1 (6 bases). Germline V CDR1 and CDR2: SGDLS, YYNGEE. The CDR3 has 14 residues. V gave up 7 bases and J gave up 4 bases, with 15 bases separating them. CDR3 nucleotide sequence: TGTGCCAGCGCTCTGGGGGCCTCTTACAATGAGCAGTTCTTC. Translated, it gives CASALGASYNEQFF.

V usage is TRBV7-9 and J usage is TRBJ2-5; D possibly corresponds to TRBD2 (6 bases). V lost 8 bases and J lost 5, with 9 bases in between. CDR1 SEHNR and CDR2 FQNEAQ come from the germline V gene (reference sequence). The CDR3 length is 11 residues. CDR3 sequence: CASGAGETQYF. CDR3 DNA: TGTGCCAGCGGGGCGGGGGAGACCCAGTACTTC.

V and J are TRBV6-5 and TRBJ1-5, with D possibly matching TRBD1 (6 bases). Trimming pared 0 bases from V and 5 bases from J, leaving 11 bases between. Germline V lookup: CDR1 MNHEY, CDR2 SVGAGI. CDR3 size: 15 residues. The CDR3 DNA sequence: TGTGCCAGCAGTTACTCCTACAGGGTCGATCAGCCCCAGCATTTT. Translated, it gives CASSYSYRVDQPQHF.

The genes are TRBV4-1 and TRBJ2-1; TRBD1 is a possible D gene (5 bases). Germline V gives CDR1 MGHRA, CDR2 YSYEKL. Trimming took off 0 bases at V and 7 bases at J, with 16 bases between the two ends. The CDR3 consists of 16 residues. The CDR3 DNA reads TGCGCCAGCAGCCAAGAAGTTGGGCAGGGTAGGAATGAGCAGTTCTTC. This sequence encodes CASSQEVGQGRNEQFF.

This chain uses TRBV6-5 with TRBJ1-2; D might be TRBD1 (6 bases). V lost 7 bases to trimming and J lost 2 bases, with 11 bases between them. Germline V lookup: CDR1 MNHEY, CDR2 SVGAGI. The CDR3 extends over 13 amino acids. The CDR3 sequence: CASTGQMNYGYTF. CDR3 coding DNA: TGTGCCAGCACCGGACAGATGAACTATGGCTACACCTTC.

This chain joins TRBV11-2 and TRBJ2-7; D possibly corresponds to TRBD2 (6 bases). Per germline, CDR1 SGHAT and CDR2 FQNNGV. The CDR3 spans 15 residues. V was shortened by 1 base and J by 4 bases, with 14 bases between the two germline ends. Here the CDR3 reads CASSLGTGDFYEQYF. The CDR3, as DNA: TGTGCCAGCAGCTTAGGGACGGGGGACTTTTACGAGCAGTACTTC.

V gene TRBV7-2 combines with J gene TRBJ2-3, with D perhaps matching TRBD1 (5 bases). V was pared by 4 bases and J by 2 bases, with 10 bases between. CDR1 and CDR2 (germline): SGHTA, FQGNSA. The CDR3 consists of 14 residues. The DNA of the CDR3 is TGTGCCAGCAGCTCCAGGGCCGACACAGATACGCAGTATTTT. This codes for CASSSRADTDTQYF.